Each of the 29 T cell receptor beta chains below was sequenced from the same sample in a study of OX40 agonist ivuxolimab in advanced cancers. Sequencing used immunoSEQ multiplex PCR; TCRdb keeps in-frame clones, though not all of them. The sample yields some 45,000 clones, 75% to 90% seen once. The sample was CD4+ or CD8+ T cells sorted from blood, taken in a trial of the OX40 agonist ivuxolimab. Receptors were obtained from an adult with an advanced solid tumor such as melanoma, head and neck, liver or kidney cancer.

CDR3 loop: CASRPSGRVYNEQFF. For the CDR3, the DNA is TGTGCCAGCAGACCCAGCGGGAGAGTTTACAATGAGCAGTTCTTC. This chain connects TRBV6-5 to TRBJ2-1, with 8 bases matching TRBD2. This CDR3 has 15 amino acids. Losses at the gene ends were 6 bases for V and 4 bases for J; bases not matched to a gene: 8. Germline-derived CDR1 and CDR2 are MNHEY and SVGAGI.

This clone has a single count. This sequence joins TRBV5-1 and TRBJ2-5; D not certain. This CDR3 has 13 amino acids. Trimming removed 0 bases from V and 10 bases from J, with 13 bases in between. The germline V gene has CDR1 SGHRS and CDR2 YFSETQ. The CDR3 reads CASSLGTEGIQYF. DNA of the CDR3: TGCGCCAGCAGCTTGGGTACGGAAGGTATCCAGTACTTC.

This clone was seen a handful of times. The chain joins TRBV7-9 to TRBJ2-7; no clear D. The CDR3 runs to 11 residues. Germline lookup yields CDR1 SEHNR and CDR2 FQNEAQ (reference sequence). V was pared by 4 bases and J by 3 bases, with 4 bases between. In DNA, the CDR3 is TGTGCCAGCAGCTCTAACTACGAGCAGTACTTC. It yields the protein CASSSNYEQYF.

The chain joins TRBV7-6 to TRBJ2-2; D tentatively reads TRBD1 or TRBD2 (5 bases each). The ends were cut back, 0 bases at V and 7 bases at J, with 15 bases in the middle. The CDR3 covers 16 residues. Per germline, CDR1 SGHVS and CDR2 FNYEAQ. The CDR3 spells CASSLARGVVGGELFF. The CDR3 DNA sequence: TGTGCCAGCAGCTTAGCCAGAGGGGTTGTTGGCGGGGAGCTGTTTTTT. The whole variable domain, remainder taken from reference TRBV7-6 and TRBJ2-2, is GAGVSQSPRYKVTKRGQDVALRCDPISGHVSLYWYRQALGQGPEFLTYFNYEAQQDKSGLPNDRFSAERPEGSISTLTIQRTEQRDSAMYRCASSLARGVVGGELFFGEGSRLTVL.

The V gene is TRBV28, the J gene TRBJ1-1, with 7 nucleotides matching TRBD1. The V gene end was trimmed by 2 bases and the J gene end by 4 bases; junction bases not matched to a gene: 10. The CDR3 runs to 16 residues. In germline, CDR1 is MDHEN, CDR2 SYDVKM. The CDR3 reads CASSLDRGGAGTEAFF. Written as DNA, the CDR3 is TGTGCCAGCAGTTTAGACCGAGGGGGCGCGGGCACTGAAGCTTTCTTT.

This chain uses TRBV9 with TRBJ2-5, with D maybe TRBD2 (5 bases). Germline CDR1 reads SGDLS; CDR2 reads YYNGEE. Trimming removed 1 base from V and 2 bases from J, with 9 bases in between. This CDR3 contains 14 residues. The CDR3 nucleotides are TGTGCCAGCAGCGTATCAAGCGGTCAAGAGACCCAGTACTTC. As protein: CASSVSSGQETQYF. Combining the CDR3 with reference TRBV9 and TRBJ2-5 gives the whole variable domain DSGVTQTPKHLITATGQRVTLRCSPRSGDLSVYWYQQSLDQGLQFLIQYYNGEERAKGNILERFSAQQFPDLHSELNLSSLELGDSALYFCASSVSSGQETQYFGPGTRLLVL.

The chain employs TRBV5-1 and TRBJ2-1, with TRBD2 matching over 7 bases. V was clipped by 4 bases and J by 2 bases; unmatched bases: 6. This CDR3 contains 15 residues. The germline V gene has CDR1 SGHRS and CDR2 YFSETQ. CDR3: CASSRGGGTYNEQFF. The CDR3 coding sequence is TGCGCCAGCAGCCGCGGGGGAGGCACCTACAATGAGCAGTTCTTC.

This chain connects TRBV2 to TRBJ1-3; D is ambiguous. Trimming removed 2 bases from V and 1 base from J, with 6 bases in between. The CDR3 contains 14 residues. The germline CDR1 and CDR2 sequences are SNHLY and FYNNEI. This CDR3 is CASSESHSGNTIYF. The CDR3 DNA reads as TGTGCCAGCAGTGAAAGTCATTCTGGAAACACCATATATTTT.

CDR3: CASSQLAGLADTQYF. DNA of the CDR3: TGTGCCAGCAGCCAACTAGCGGGATTGGCAGATACGCAGTATTTT. The V call is TRBV14, the J call TRBJ2-3; 9 bases align to TRBD2. Trimming took 2 bases from V and 4 from J; bases not matched to a gene: 4. This CDR3 spans 15 amino acids. Germline V gene sequence: CDR1 SGHDN, CDR2 FVKESK. Together with reference TRBV14 and TRBJ2-3, the CDR3 gives the full variable domain: EAGVTQFPSHSVIEKGQTVTLRCDPISGHDNLYWYRRVMGKEIKFLLHFVKESKQDESGMPNNRFLAERTGGTYSTLKVQPAELEDSGVYFCASSQLAGLADTQYFGPGTRLTVL.

This clone came up once. The J gene is TRBJ2-7, the V gene TRBV5-4, with TRBD1 matching over 8 bases. The CDR3 runs 13 residues. Per the germline V gene, CDR1 is SGHNT and CDR2 is YYREEE (reference sequence). With 2 bases clipped from V and 3 bases from J, the junction kept 1 base outside the gene matches. CDR3 sequence: CASSLTGGYEQYF. DNA for the CDR3: TGTGCCAGCAGCTTAACAGGGGGCTACGAGCAGTACTTC.

This clone appeared once. The J gene is TRBJ2-1, the V gene TRBV19; TRBD2 matches 8 bases. The CDR3 totals 17 residues. Germline CDR1 LNHDA, CDR2 SQIVND (reference sequence). V lost 2 bases and J lost 7; bases outside the gene matches: 13. The CDR3 DNA follows: TGTGCCAGTAGTATACCCCCCGGACGCGGGAGGTCTAATGAGCAGTTCTTC. Translation gives CASSIPPGRGRSNEQFF.

V gene TRBV29-1 combines with J gene TRBJ1-3; D is possibly TRBD1 (5 bases). V shed 4 bases and J shed 4 bases, with 20 bases lying between them. The CDR3 runs 16 residues. Germline loops: CDR1 SQVTM, CDR2 ANQGSEA. CDR3 sequence (DNA): TGCAGCGTTGTCAGCCCCTCCGGGGGGTGGGGAAACACCATATATTTT. Amino acids: CSVVSPSGGWGNTIYF.

The chain employs TRBV20-1 and TRBJ1-4, with unresolved D. The CDR3 covers 11 residues. V gave up 5 bases and J gave up 11 bases, with 12 bases separating them. Per the germline V gene, CDR1 is DFQATT and CDR2 is SNEGSKA (reference sequence). CDR3 sequence reads: CSAVRPGKLFF. The CDR3 DNA sequence: TGCAGTGCTGTTAGACCCGGGAAACTGTTTTTT.

This chain joins TRBV9 and TRBJ2-1, with 16 bases matching TRBD2. The CDR3 is 22 amino acids. J was trimmed by 7 bases and V by 0 bases; bases with no gene match: 19. CDR1 and CDR2 from the germline V gene are SGDLS and YYNGEE. The CDR3 here is CASSVGLRGMGLAGGPRNEQFF. CDR3 nucleotides: TGTGCCAGCAGCGTAGGGTTACGGGGGATGGGACTAGCGGGAGGGCCTCGGAATGAGCAGTTCTTC.

The chain uses TRBV19 and TRBJ1-5; D remains unclear. Germline-derived CDR1 and CDR2 are LNHDA and SQIVND (reference sequence). The CDR3 runs 18 residues. V shed 7 bases and J shed 2 bases, with 24 bases lying between them. CDR3 DNA: TGTGCCAGTAACAGTGGGCCCGGCGGATCCATCGGCAATCAGCCCCAGCATTTT. This sequence encodes CASNSGPGGSIGNQPQHF.

The chain has TRBV5-1 and TRBJ1-1; D not certain. The CDR3 runs to 14 residues. V was pared by 5 bases and J by 0 bases, with 11 bases between. Germline V CDR1 and CDR2: SGHRS, YFSETQ. In DNA, the CDR3 is TGCGCCAGCAGGGCAGCACTGATGAACACTGAAGCTTTCTTT. As protein: CASRAALMNTEAFF.

The chain employs TRBV5-1 and TRBJ2-1; no firm D call. From germline, CDR1 is SGHRS and CDR2 YFSETQ. The CDR3 runs 15 residues. V was shortened by 0 bases and J by 2 bases, with 9 bases between the two germline ends. This chain's CDR3 is CASSLDSTPYNEQFF. CDR3 nucleotide sequence: TGCGCCAGCAGCTTGGACAGTACCCCCTACAATGAGCAGTTCTTC.

This chain links TRBV5-6 with TRBJ1-1; D remains unclear. V was clipped by 4 bases and J by 5 bases, with 12 bases between them. The CDR3 is 13 amino acids. Germline lookup yields CDR1 SGHDT and CDR2 YYEEEE. The CDR3, as DNA: TGTGCCAGCAGCAGGGCAGCATTTACTGAAGCTTTCTTT. This sequence encodes CASSRAAFTEAFF. Drawing the rest from reference TRBV5-6 and TRBJ1-1, the complete variable domain is DAGVTQSPTHLIKTRGQQVTLRCSPKSGHDTVSWYQQALGQGPQFIFQYYEEEERQRGNFPDRFSGHQFPNYSSELNVNALLLGDSALYLCASSRAAFTEAFFGQGTRLTVV.

The chain uses TRBV11-2 and TRBJ1-2; weak D call: TRBD1 (5 bases). The germline V and J ends were trimmed by 4 bases and 3 bases, with 9 bases remaining between them. Germline lookup yields CDR1 SGHAT and CDR2 FQNNGV. The CDR3 extends over 13 amino acids. DNA of the CDR3: TGTGCCAGCAGCTCCGGGACCTACTATGGCTACACCTTC. Translated: CASSSGTYYGYTF.

This clone was counted only a few times. The genes are TRBV2 and TRBJ1-2, with TRBD1 as a possible D gene (6 bases). Germline assignment: CDR1 SNHLY and CDR2 FYNNEI. V lost 1 base, J lost 4 bases, and 10 bases lay in between. The CDR3 is 14 amino acids. CDR3 loop: CASSEGLGGYGYTF. The CDR3 DNA reads as TGTGCCAGCAGTGAAGGATTAGGGGGCTATGGCTACACCTTC. The full variable domain, rest sourced from reference TRBV2 and TRBJ1-2, is EPEVTQTPSHQVTQMGQEVILRCVPISNHLYFYWYRQILGQKVEFLVSFYNNEISEKSEIFDDQFSVERPDGSNFTLKIRSTKLEDSAMYFCASSEGLGGYGYTFGSGTRLTVV.

The chain links TRBV19 to TRBJ2-3; possible D gene TRBD1, 6 bases. The CDR3 covers 13 residues. The germline V gene encodes CDR1 LNHDA and CDR2 SQIVND (reference sequence). Trimming cost V 7 bases and J 6 bases, with 14 bases left between them. The CDR3 DNA reads as TGTGCCAGTACACAGGGTTGGTGGGATACGCAGTATTTT. Protein: CASTQGWWDTQYF. Supplemented by reference TRBV19 and TRBJ2-3, the full variable domain reads DGGITQSPKYLFRKEGQNVTLSCEQNLNHDAMYWYRQDPGQGLRLIYYSQIVNDFQKGDIAEGYSVSREKKESFPLTVTSAQKNPTAFYLCASTQGWWDTQYFGPGTRLTVL.

The chain links TRBV10-1 to TRBJ1-2; D is ambiguous. Trimming removed 3 bases at V and 1 base at J, with 9 bases between. The CDR3 runs to 14 residues. Looked up from germline, CDR1 is WNHNN and CDR2 is SYGVQD (reference sequence). CDR3 sequence reads: CASSDSGFNYGYTF. Here the CDR3 DNA reads TGCGCCAGCAGTGATAGCGGCTTTAACTATGGCTACACCTTC.

A note on this clone: The junction and the germline gene differ at one end; a read error may be behind it. The chain combines TRBV7-7 with TRBJ2-4, with TRBD2 identical over 15 bases. This CDR3 is built from 17 residues. Germline CDR1 reads SSHAT; CDR2 reads FNYEAQ (reference sequence). The chain's CDR3 is CASSPRWTSGRDNIQYF. Written as DNA, the CDR3 is TGTGCTAGCAGCCCCCGTTGGACTAGCGGGAGGGATAACATTCAGTACTTC.

The gene calls are TRBV25-1 and TRBJ1-6; D is ambiguous. The V gene's germline CDR1 is MGHDK and CDR2 SYGVNS. There are 14 residues in the CDR3. The V and J ends lost 3 bases and 0 bases respectively, with 3 bases between them. CDR3 nucleotide sequence: TGTGCCAGCAGTGAGAGCTCCTATAATTCACCCCTCCACTTT. This codes for CASSESSYNSPLHF.

The chain joins TRBV7-9 to TRBJ1-1; D perhaps matches TRBD1 (6 bases). The germline V gene has CDR1 SEHNR and CDR2 FQNEAQ (reference sequence). There are 15 residues in the CDR3. Trimming cost V 5 bases and J 0 bases, with 13 bases left between them. The DNA of the CDR3 is TGTGCCAGCAGCATCAGGACAGCCATGAACACTGAAGCTTTCTTT. This encodes CASSIRTAMNTEAFF.

This chain uses TRBV30 with TRBJ1-5; D unclear. The CDR3 has 14 amino acids. V lost 3 bases and J lost 5, with 14 bases in between. Germline CDR1 reads GTSNPN; CDR2 reads SVGIG (reference sequence). CDR3 nucleotides: TGTGCCTGGAGGGGCAGTCGGATGGATCAGCCCCAGCATTTT. Protein sequence: CAWRGSRMDQPQHF.

The rearrangement uses TRBV7-6 and TRBJ1-4; the D gene is possibly TRBD1 (6 bases). CDR3 length: 12 residues. Germline values: CDR1 SGHVS, CDR2 FNYEAQ. The germline V and J ends were trimmed by 1 base and 13 bases, with 10 bases remaining between them. The CDR3 is CASSLERGRLFF. The CDR3 DNA sequence: TGTGCCAGCAGCTTAGAAAGGGGGAGACTGTTTTTT.

This clone rates as medium-sized. The chain is built from TRBV2 and TRBJ1-2; D not certain. Germline CDR1 is SNHLY and CDR2 is FYNNEI. The CDR3 runs 12 residues. The ends were cut back, 5 bases at V and 7 bases at J, with 11 bases in the middle. CDR3: CASSYTESGYTF. The CDR3 coding sequence is TGTGCCAGCAGTTACACCGAGAGTGGCTACACCTTC.

This clone was detected only a few times. The chain is built from TRBV4-2 and TRBJ1-3; 10 bases fit TRBD1. CDR1 is LGHNA, CDR2 YNFKEQ, per germline. The CDR3 runs to 17 residues. The J segment lost 5 bases and the V segment lost 0 bases, leaving 7 bases of the junction unmatched. The CDR3 reads CASSQDLRDRGRNTIYF. Here the CDR3 DNA reads TGTGCCAGCAGCCAAGATCTCCGGGACAGGGGAAGAAACACCATATATTTT.